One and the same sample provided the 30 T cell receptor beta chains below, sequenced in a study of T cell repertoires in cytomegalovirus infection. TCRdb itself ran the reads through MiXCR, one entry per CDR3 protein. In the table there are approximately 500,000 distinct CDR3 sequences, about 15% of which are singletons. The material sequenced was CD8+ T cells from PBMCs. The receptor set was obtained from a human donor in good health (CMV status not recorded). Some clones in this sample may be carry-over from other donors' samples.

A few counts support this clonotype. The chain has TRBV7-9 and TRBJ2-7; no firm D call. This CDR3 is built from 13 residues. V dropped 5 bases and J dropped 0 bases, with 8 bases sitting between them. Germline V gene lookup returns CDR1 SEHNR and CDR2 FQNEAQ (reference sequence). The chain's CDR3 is CASSQESSYEQYF. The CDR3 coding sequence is TGTGCCAGCAGCCAGGAGAGCTCCTACGAGCAGTACTTC.

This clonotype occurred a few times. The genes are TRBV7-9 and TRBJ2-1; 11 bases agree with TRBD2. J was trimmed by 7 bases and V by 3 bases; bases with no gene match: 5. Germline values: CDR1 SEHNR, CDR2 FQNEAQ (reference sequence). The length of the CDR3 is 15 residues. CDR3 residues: CASSFSGRVSNEQFF. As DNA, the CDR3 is TGTGCCAGCAGCTTTAGCGGGAGGGTGAGTAATGAGCAGTTCTTC.

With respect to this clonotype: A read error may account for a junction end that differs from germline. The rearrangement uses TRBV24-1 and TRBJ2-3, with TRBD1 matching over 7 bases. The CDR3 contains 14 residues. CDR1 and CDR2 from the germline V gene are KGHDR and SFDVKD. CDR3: CATSAPPRDSTPYF. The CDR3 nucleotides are TGTGCAACCAGTGCCCCACCCCGGGACAGTACGCCGTATTTT.

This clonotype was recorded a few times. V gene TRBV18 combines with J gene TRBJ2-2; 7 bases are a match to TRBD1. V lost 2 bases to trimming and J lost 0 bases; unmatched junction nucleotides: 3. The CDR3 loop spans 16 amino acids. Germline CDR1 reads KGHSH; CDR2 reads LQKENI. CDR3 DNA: TGTGCCAGCTCACCATTAGGGGGCGCGAACACCGGGGAGCTGTTTTTT. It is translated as CASSPLGGANTGELFF.

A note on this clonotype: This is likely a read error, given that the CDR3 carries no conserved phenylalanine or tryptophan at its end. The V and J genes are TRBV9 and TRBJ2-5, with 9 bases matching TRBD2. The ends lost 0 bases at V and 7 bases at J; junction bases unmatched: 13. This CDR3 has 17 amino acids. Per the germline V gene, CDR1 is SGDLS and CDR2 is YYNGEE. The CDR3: CASSVAGASGGPGTQYL. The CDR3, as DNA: TGTGCCAGCAGCGTAGCTGGGGCAAGCGGGGGGCCGGGGACCCAGTACTTA.

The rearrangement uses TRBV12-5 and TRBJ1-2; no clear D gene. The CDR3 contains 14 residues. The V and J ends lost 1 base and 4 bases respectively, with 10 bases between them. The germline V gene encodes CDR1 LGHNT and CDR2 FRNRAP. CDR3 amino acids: CASGLERLGYGYTF. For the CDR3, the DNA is TGTGCTAGTGGTTTGGAAAGGCTCGGCTATGGCTACACCTTC.

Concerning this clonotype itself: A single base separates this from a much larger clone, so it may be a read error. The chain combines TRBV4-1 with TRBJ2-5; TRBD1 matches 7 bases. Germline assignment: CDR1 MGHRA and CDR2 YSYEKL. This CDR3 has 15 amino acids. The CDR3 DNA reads TGTGCCAGCATCCAAGTGGGCAGGGGGCAAGAGACCCAGTACTTC. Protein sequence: CASIQVGRGQETQYF.

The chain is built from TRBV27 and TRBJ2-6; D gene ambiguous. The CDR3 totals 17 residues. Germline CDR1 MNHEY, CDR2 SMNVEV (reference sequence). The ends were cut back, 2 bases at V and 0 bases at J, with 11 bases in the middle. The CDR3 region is CASSLVGNPSGANVLTF. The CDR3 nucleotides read TGTGCCAGCAGTTTAGTAGGAAACCCCTCTGGGGCCAACGTCCTGACTTTC.

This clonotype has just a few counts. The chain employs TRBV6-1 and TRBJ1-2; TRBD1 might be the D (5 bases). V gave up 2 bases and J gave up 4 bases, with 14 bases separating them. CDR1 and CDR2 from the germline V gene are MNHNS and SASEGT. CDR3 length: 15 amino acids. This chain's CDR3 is CASSEIMTDIYGYTF. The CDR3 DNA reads TGTGCCAGCAGTGAAATTATGACAGACATCTATGGCTACACCTTC.

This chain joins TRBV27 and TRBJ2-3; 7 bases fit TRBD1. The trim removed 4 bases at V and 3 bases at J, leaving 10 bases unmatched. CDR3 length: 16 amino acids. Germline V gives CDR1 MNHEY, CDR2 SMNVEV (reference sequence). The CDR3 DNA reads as TGTGCCAGCAGTTCCGGGACAGCCAAGGAGACAGATACGCAGTATTTT. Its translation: CASSSGTAKETDTQYF.

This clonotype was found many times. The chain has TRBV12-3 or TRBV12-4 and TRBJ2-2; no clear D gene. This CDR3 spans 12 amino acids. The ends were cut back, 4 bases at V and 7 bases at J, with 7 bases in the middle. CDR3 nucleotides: TGTGCCAGCAGTTCCTCGAACGGGGAGCTGTTTTTT. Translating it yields CASSSSNGELFF.

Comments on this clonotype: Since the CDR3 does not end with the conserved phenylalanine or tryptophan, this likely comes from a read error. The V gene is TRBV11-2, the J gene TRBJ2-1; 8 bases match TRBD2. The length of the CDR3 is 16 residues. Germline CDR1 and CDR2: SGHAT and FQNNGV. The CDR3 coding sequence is TGTGCCGGCAGCTTAACTAGCGGCCACCCGAACAATGAGCAGTTCGTC. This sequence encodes CAGSLTSGHPNNEQFV.

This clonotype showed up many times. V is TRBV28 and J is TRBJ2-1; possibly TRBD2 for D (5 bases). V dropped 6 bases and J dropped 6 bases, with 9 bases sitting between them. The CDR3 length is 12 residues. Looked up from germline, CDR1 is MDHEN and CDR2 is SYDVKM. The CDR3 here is CASSSTSNEQFF. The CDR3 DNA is TGTGCCAGCAGCTCCACTAGCAATGAGCAGTTCTTC.

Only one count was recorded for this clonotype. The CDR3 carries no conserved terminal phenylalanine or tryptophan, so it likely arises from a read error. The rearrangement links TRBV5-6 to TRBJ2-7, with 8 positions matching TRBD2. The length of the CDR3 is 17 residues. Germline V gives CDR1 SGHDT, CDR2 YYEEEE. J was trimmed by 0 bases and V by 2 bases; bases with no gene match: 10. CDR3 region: CASSFTPLAASSYEQYL. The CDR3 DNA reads TGTGCCAGCAGCTTCACTCCACTAGCGGCAAGCTCCTACGAGCAGTACTTA.

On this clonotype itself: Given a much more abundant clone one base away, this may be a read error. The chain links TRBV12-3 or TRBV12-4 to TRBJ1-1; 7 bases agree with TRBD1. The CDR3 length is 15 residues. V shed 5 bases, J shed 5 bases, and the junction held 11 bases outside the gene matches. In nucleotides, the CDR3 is TGTGCCAGCAGTCCTCAGGGGGGACGCGAGACTGAAGCTTTCTTT. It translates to CASSPQGGRETEAFF.

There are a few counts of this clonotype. CDR3 region: CASSYLWDRGPSQNLYEQYF. DNA of the CDR3: TGTGCCAGCAGTTACCTCTGGGACAGGGGGCCCAGCCAGAATCTCTACGAGCAGTACTTC. This rearrangement joins TRBV5-6 to TRBJ2-7, with TRBD1 identical over 12 bases. There are 20 residues in the CDR3. V trimming: 5 bases; J trimming: 3 bases; junction bases outside the gene matches: 21. CDR1 SGHDT and CDR2 YYEEEE come from the germline V gene.

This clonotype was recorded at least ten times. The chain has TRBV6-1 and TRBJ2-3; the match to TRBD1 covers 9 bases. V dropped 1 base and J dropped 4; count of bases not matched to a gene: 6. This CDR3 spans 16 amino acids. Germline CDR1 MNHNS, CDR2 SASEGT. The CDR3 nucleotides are TGTGCCAGCAGTGAAGGGGACGGGACAGGGTCAGATACGCAGTATTTT. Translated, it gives CASSEGDGTGSDTQYF.

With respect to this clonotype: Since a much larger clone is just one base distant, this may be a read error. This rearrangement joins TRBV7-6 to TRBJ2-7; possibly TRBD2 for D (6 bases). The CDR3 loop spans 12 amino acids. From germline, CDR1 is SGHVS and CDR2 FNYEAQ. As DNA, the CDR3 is TGTGCCAGCAGCGCCGAGGCGGGGCTGTCGGGCTTC. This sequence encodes CASSAEAGLSGF.

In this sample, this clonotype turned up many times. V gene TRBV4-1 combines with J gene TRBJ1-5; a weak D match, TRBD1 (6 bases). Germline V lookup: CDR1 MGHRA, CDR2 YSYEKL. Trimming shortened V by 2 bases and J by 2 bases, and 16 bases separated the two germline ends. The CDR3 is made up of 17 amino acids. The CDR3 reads CASSQSRRGGGNQPQHF. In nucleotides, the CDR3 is TGCGCCAGCAGCCAATCGCGCAGGGGAGGGGGCAATCAGCCCCAGCATTTT.

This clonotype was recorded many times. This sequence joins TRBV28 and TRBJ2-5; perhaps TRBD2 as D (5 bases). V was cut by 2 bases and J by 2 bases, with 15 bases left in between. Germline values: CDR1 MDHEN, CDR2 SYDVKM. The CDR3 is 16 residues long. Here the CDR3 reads CASSLKRELLQETQYF. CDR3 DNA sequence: TGTGCCAGCAGTTTAAAGAGGGAGCTCCTACAAGAGACCCAGTACTTC.

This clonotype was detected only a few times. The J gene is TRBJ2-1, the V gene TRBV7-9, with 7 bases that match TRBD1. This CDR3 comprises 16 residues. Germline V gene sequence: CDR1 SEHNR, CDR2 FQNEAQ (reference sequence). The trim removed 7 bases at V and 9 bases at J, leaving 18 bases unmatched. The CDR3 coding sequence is TGTGCCAGCACCAAGATGGACAGGCACCATTTCGGTGAGCAGTTCTTC. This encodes CASTKMDRHHFGEQFF.

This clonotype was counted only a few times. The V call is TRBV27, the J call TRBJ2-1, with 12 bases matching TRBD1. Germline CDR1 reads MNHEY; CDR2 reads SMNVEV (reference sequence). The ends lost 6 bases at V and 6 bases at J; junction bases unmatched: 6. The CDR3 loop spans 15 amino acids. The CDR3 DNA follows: TGTGCCAGCAGGCCGGGACAGGGGGCAGTCAATGAGCAGTTCTTC. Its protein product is CASRPGQGAVNEQFF.

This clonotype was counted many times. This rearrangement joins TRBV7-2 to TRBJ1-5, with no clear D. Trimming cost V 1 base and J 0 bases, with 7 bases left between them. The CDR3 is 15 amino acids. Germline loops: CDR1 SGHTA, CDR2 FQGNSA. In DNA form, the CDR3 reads TGTGCCAGCAGCTTAGGGGTTGTTAGCAATCAGCCCCAGCATTTT. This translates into CASSLGVVSNQPQHF.

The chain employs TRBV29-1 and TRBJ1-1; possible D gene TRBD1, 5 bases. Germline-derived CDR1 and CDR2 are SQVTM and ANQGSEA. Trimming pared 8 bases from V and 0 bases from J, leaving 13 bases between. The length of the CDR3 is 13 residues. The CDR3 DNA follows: TGCAGCATTCCTGACAGTATGAACACTGAAGCTTTCTTT. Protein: CSIPDSMNTEAFF.

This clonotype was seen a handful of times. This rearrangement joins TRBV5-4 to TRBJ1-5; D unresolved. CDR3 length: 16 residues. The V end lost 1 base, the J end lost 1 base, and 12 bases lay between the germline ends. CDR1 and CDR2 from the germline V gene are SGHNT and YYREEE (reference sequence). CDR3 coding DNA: TGTGCCAGCAGCTTGTGGGCAGGAGGGAGCAATCAGCCCCAGCATTTT. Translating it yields CASSLWAGGSNQPQHF.

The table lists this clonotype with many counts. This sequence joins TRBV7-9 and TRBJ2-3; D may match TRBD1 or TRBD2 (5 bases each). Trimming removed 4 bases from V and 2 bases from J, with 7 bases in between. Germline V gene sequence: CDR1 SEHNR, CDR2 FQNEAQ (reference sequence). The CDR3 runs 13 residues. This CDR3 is CASSWDPTDTQYF. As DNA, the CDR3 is TGTGCCAGCAGCTGGGACCCCACAGATACGCAGTATTTT.

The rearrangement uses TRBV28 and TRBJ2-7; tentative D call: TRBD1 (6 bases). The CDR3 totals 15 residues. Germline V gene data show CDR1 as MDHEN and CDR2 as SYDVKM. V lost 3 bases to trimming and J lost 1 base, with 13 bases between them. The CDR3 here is CASSLQGLGSYEQYF. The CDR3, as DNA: TGTGCCAGCAGTTTGCAGGGGCTGGGGTCCTACGAGCAGTACTTC.

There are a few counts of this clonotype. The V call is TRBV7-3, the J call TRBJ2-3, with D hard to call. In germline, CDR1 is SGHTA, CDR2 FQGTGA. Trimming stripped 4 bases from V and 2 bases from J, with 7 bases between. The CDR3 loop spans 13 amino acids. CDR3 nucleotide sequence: TGTGCCAGCAGCTCCAAAAACACAGATACGCAGTATTTT. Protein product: CASSSKNTDTQYF.

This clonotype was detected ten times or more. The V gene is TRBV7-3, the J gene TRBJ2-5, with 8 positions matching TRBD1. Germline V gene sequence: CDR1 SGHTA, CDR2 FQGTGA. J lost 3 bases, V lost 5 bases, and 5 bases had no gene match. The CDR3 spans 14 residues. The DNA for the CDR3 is TGTGCCAGCAGCCCCAAGGACAGGGAAGAGACCCAGTACTTC. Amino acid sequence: CASSPKDREETQYF.

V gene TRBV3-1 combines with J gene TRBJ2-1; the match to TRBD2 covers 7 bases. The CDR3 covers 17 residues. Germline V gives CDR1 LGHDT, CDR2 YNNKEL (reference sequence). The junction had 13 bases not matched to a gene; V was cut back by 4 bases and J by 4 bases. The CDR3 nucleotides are TGTGCCAGCAGCCCCCCCGGGGGGAGGGCCTTTTACAATGAGCAGTTCTTC. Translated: CASSPPGGRAFYNEQFF.